The rows below give T cell receptor beta chains drawn from one sample of a study of blood T cell repertoires in COVID-19. Sequenced by immunoSEQ multiplex PCR; TCRdb stores in-frame clones only, minus some. The table shows 85,000 to 130,000 clones, with 75% to 85% occurring only once. Sequenced: peripheral blood. The receptors stem from a man in his fifties or sixties with acute or convalescent COVID-19. Both conserved end residues are trimmed from each CDR3. Each record gives: V gene, J gene, CDR3 protein.

V gene: TRBV7-2; J gene: TRBJ1-2; CDR3 protein: ASSRTGEINYGYT
V gene: TRBV12-3/TRBV12-4; J gene: TRBJ1-2; CDR3 protein: ASSSDRFYGYT
V gene: TRBV11-2; J gene: TRBJ2-1; CDR3 protein: ASSPYTDNEQF
V gene: TRBV9; J gene: TRBJ1-1; CDR3 protein: ASSVTANTEAF
V gene: TRBV6-1; J gene: TRBJ1-5; CDR3 protein: ASSEARPGRQPQH
V gene: TRBV29-1; J gene: TRBJ1-4; CDR3 protein: SVDLTGANEKLF
V gene: TRBV30; J gene: TRBJ1-5; CDR3 protein: AWNLQGGQPQH
V gene: TRBV7-9; J gene: TRBJ2-7; CDR3 protein: ASSDRGPYEQY
V gene: TRBV6-2/TRBV6-3; J gene: TRBJ1-2; CDR3 protein: ASSYDRGDYGYT
V gene: TRBV19; J gene: TRBJ2-3; CDR3 protein: ASSGGPSTDTQY
V gene: TRBV5-1; J gene: TRBJ1-3; CDR3 protein: ASSLTGHSSGNTIY
V gene: TRBV5-6; J gene: TRBJ2-1; CDR3 protein: ASSYGTARYNEQF
V gene: TRBV4-2; J gene: TRBJ2-1; CDR3 protein: ASSQVVPAHNEQF
V gene: TRBV12-3/TRBV12-4; J gene: TRBJ1-2; CDR3 protein: ASSSQEVYGYT
V gene: TRBV27; J gene: TRBJ1-1; CDR3 protein: ASMAGLNTEAF
V gene: TRBV6-5; J gene: TRBJ2-7; CDR3 protein: ASRSAQGPYEQY
V gene: TRBV3-1/TRBV3-2; J gene: TRBJ1-1; CDR3 protein: ASSQAQNTEAF
V gene: TRBV3-1/TRBV3-2; J gene: TRBJ2-4; CDR3 protein: ASSWAGSSRIQY
V gene: TRBV27; J gene: TRBJ1-5; CDR3 protein: ASSLSPRADQPQH
V gene: TRBV5-1; J gene: TRBJ2-7; CDR3 protein: ASSAGLGLYEQY
V gene: TRBV5-4; J gene: TRBJ2-2; CDR3 protein: ASSLGRTSGPGELF
V gene: TRBV27; J gene: TRBJ2-7; CDR3 protein: ASSLSGGSVSSYEQY
V gene: TRBV3-1/TRBV3-2; J gene: TRBJ2-6; CDR3 protein: ASSSAGPSGANVLT
V gene: TRBV9; J gene: TRBJ2-4; CDR3 protein: ASSSWGEAKNIQY
V gene: TRBV11-3; J gene: TRBJ1-1; CDR3 protein: ASSSDLTGNTEAF
V gene: TRBV5-6; J gene: TRBJ1-4; CDR3 protein: ASSLAREVQF
V gene: TRBV5-6; J gene: TRBJ1-1; CDR3 protein: ASSLLGQGFAEAF